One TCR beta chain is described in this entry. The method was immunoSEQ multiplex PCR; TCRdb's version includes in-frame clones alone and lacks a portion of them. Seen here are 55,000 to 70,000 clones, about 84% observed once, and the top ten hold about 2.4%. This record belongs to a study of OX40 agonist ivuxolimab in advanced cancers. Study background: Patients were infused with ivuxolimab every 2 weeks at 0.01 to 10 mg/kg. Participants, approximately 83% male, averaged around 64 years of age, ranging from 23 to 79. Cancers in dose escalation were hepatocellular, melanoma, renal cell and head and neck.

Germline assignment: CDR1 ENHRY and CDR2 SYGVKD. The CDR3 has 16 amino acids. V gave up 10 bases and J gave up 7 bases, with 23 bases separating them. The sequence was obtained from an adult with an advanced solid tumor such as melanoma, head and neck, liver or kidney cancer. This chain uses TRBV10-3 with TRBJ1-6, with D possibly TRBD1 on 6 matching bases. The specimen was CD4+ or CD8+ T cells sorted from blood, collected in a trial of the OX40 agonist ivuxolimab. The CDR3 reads CARQEPWGGRNSPLHF. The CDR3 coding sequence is TGTGCCAGACAAGAACCTTGGGGGGGGCGGAATTCACCCCTCCACTTT.